A selection of T cell receptor beta chains follows, all from one sample in a study of glioma-infiltrating T cells after dendritic cell vaccination. Sequenced by immunoSEQ multiplex PCR; TCRdb stores in-frame clones only, minus some. The sample lists more than 95,000 clones, over 80% occurring once. The material sequenced was blood, taken after dendritic cell vaccination. Receptors were obtained from a human donor with glioblastoma. The CDR3 runs from the conserved cysteine through the conserved F or W. D genes are given only for firm matches. Only part of the rows carry a size: once, few, many, or a class if the clone is expanded.

j_gene | d_gene | abundance | v_gene | CDR3nt | CDR3aa
TRBJ1-1 | TRBD1 | NA | TRBV25-1 | TGTGCCAGCAGTGATCTTACAGGGGGTGAGACTGAAGCTTTCTTT | CASSDLTGGETEAFF
TRBJ2-7 | NA | NA | TRBV27 | TGTGCCAGCAGTCCTCTATCGGCGGATTACTCCTACGAGCAGTACTTC | CASSPLSADYSYEQYF
TRBJ1-2 | TRBD1 | NA | TRBV27 | TGTGCCAGCAGTTTATCGAGGCGGGGACAGGGTATTTATGGCTACACCTTC | CASSLSRRGQGIYGYTF
TRBJ2-1 | TRBD1 | once | TRBV11-2 | TGTGCCAGCAGCTCGCCCCGGGACAGGGACTACAATGAGCAGTTCTTC | CASSSPRDRDYNEQFF
TRBJ2-1 | NA | once | TRBV2 | TGTGCCAGCAGTGTCGGGACTTTGAACAATGAGCAGTTCTTC | CASSVGTLNNEQFF
TRBJ1-1 | NA | NA | TRBV4-2 | TGTGCCAGCAGCCAAGACGGGGCAGGGACTCCTGCAGCTTTCTTT | CASSQDGAGTPAAFF
TRBJ1-1 | TRBD1 | NA | TRBV29-1 | TGCAGCGTTGATGGGGGACAGGGGCACACTGAAGCTTTCTTT | CSVDGGQGHTEAFF
TRBJ2-3 | NA | NA | TRBV9 | TGTGCCAGCAGCGTAGACCTTCTGAGCGGGACACTCGATACGCAGTATTTT | CASSVDLLSGTLDTQYF
TRBJ2-7 | NA | NA | TRBV30 | TGTGCCTGGAGTGCCTTCGGCGAGCAGTACTTC | CAWSAFGEQYF
TRBJ2-7 | NA | NA | TRBV5-4 | TGTGCCAGCAGCTTGATCGGTCCTAGTTCCTACGAGCAGTACTTC | CASSLIGPSSYEQYF
TRBJ1-2 | TRBD1 | few | TRBV10-3 | TGTGCCATCAAGCAAGGGACAGGGGGATCATTCGACTATGGCTACACCTTC | CAIKQGTGGSFDYGYTF
TRBJ2-1 | NA | NA | TRBV2 | TGTGCCAGCGACTTAGACTCCTACAATGAGCAGTTCTTC | CASDLDSYNEQFF
TRBJ1-2 | NA | NA | TRBV28 | TGTGCCAGCGCCGGAGCCGGGACTTATGGCTACACCTTC | CASAGAGTYGYTF
TRBJ2-4 | TRBD1 | NA | TRBV28 | TGTGCCAGCAGTACCCCGACAGGGATAAAAAACATTCAGTACTTC | CASSTPTGIKNIQYF